Listed here are 32 T cell receptor beta chains from one sample, sequenced in a study of blood T cell repertoires in COVID-19. Sequencing used immunoSEQ multiplex PCR; TCRdb keeps in-frame clones, though not all of them. The sample yields around 200,000 clones, under 90% seen once. Material for sequencing was peripheral blood. The origin of the receptors is a middle-aged woman with active or convalescent COVID-19.

The CDR3 DNA sequence: TGTGCCAGCAGCCCAACGGGGGGACAGGGGGCTGGCTACACCTTC. Its translation is CASSPTGGQGAGYTF. The chain couples TRBV6-5 to TRBJ1-2; 12 nucleotides line up with TRBD1. Germline CDR1 MNHEY, CDR2 SVGAGI. Trimming cost V 6 bases and J 7 bases; bases outside gene matches: 9. CDR3 length: 15 residues.

The DNA of the CDR3 is TGCAGCGCCGATACAGGGGCCGGGGATCAGCCCCAGCATTTT. It encodes CSADTGAGDQPQHF. The chain joins TRBV29-1 to TRBJ1-5; the match to TRBD1 covers 7 bases. The CDR3 consists of 14 residues. Trimming cost V 7 bases and J 5 bases; bases outside gene matches: 11. Germline V gene sequence: CDR1 SQVTM, CDR2 ANQGSEA.

The chain carries TRBV7-3 and TRBJ2-5; D is perhaps TRBD2 (5 bases). Germline V gives CDR1 SGHTA, CDR2 FQGTGA. The CDR3 is 12 residues long. V lost 8 bases to trimming and J lost 7 bases, with 14 bases between them. CDR3 loop: CASADGRGTQYF. The CDR3 DNA sequence: TGTGCCAGCGCAGACGGTCGGGGGACCCAGTACTTC.

CDR3 DNA: TGTGCCAGCAGCCCGGCCTTAGCGGGCTTTGTCTTCAATGAGCAGTTCTTC. Translating gives CASSPALAGFVFNEQFF. This chain uses TRBV5-6 with TRBJ2-1; 7 nucleotides line up with TRBD2. The CDR3 is 17 amino acids. CDR1 and CDR2 from the germline V gene are SGHDT and YYEEEE. The V segment lost 4 bases and the J segment 6 bases; nucleotides outside the gene matches: 16.

This clone was observed a few times. CDR3: CASSPLGPGQGNTEAFF. In DNA form, the CDR3 reads TGTGCCAGCTCACCACTCGGTCCAGGACAGGGAAACACTGAAGCTTTCTTT. The rearrangement uses TRBV18 and TRBJ1-1; 8 bases agree with TRBD1. This CDR3 comprises 17 residues. CDR1 is KGHSH, CDR2 LQKENI, per germline. With V trimmed by 1 base and J by 2 bases, 9 bases remained unmatched.

This chain connects TRBV7-2 to TRBJ2-3; possible D gene TRBD2, 6 bases. Germline CDR1 and CDR2: SGHTA and FQGNSA. This CDR3 is 14 amino acids long. V lost 5 bases, J lost 4 bases, and 13 bases lay in between. CDR3 in DNA: TGTGCCAGCAGCCCTCGACTAGTCCCAGATACGCAGTATTTT. As protein: CASSPRLVPDTQYF.

This chain uses TRBV14 with TRBJ2-7; maybe TRBD2 (6 bases). The CDR3 sequence is 15 residues long. Germline-derived CDR1 and CDR2 are SGHDN and FVKESK. V lost 6 bases and J 4 bases, leaving 19 bases between the germline ends. The CDR3 region is CASSPKPAGPYEQYF. The CDR3 nucleotides read TGTGCCAGCAGTCCCAAGCCAGCGGGCCCTTACGAGCAGTACTTC. The full variable domain, rest sourced from reference TRBV14 and TRBJ2-7, is EAGVTQFPSHSVIEKGQTVTLRCDPISGHDNLYWYRRVMGKEIKFLLHFVKESKQDESGMPNNRFLAERTGGTYSTLKVQPAELEDSGVYFCASSPKPAGPYEQYFGPGTRLTVT.

The genes are TRBV11-3 and TRBJ2-1, with 9 bases that match TRBD2. Germline V CDR1 and CDR2: SGHNT, YENEEA. Trimming cost V 0 bases and J 3 bases; bases outside gene matches: 6. This CDR3 is built from 17 residues. The CDR3 reads CASSLEGLAGNYNEQFF. The CDR3 DNA is TGTGCCAGCAGCTTAGAGGGCCTAGCGGGAAACTACAATGAGCAGTTCTTC.

The chain couples TRBV7-8 to TRBJ2-1; TRBD2 matches at 10 bases. Germline lookup yields CDR1 SGHVS and CDR2 FQNEAQ. The CDR3 contains 15 residues. Trimming took 7 bases from V and 3 from J; bases not matched to a gene: 6. In DNA, the CDR3 is TGTGCCAGCACCGGTAGCGGGGGGAACTACAATGAGCAGTTCTTC. Translation gives CASTGSGGNYNEQFF.

CDR3 loop: CASSYSRAGGNQPQHF. The CDR3 DNA sequence: TGTGCCAGCAGTTACTCGAGAGCAGGGGGGAATCAGCCCCAGCATTTT. The chain recombines TRBV6-2 or TRBV6-3 with TRBJ1-5; the match to TRBD1 covers 7 bases. The CDR3 has 16 amino acids. Trimming at V came to 0 bases and at J to 4 bases, leaving 6 bases not matched to a gene. CDR1 and CDR2 (germline): MNHEY, SVGEGT.

V gene TRBV5-1 combines with J gene TRBJ2-7; 7 bases map to TRBD2. The CDR3 sequence is 14 residues long. After removal of 4 bases from V and 3 bases from J, the junction contained 7 bases not matched to a gene. The germline V gene has CDR1 SGHRS and CDR2 YFSETQ. CDR3 DNA sequence: TGCGCCAGCAGCCCCGAGGGGAGGGACTACGAGCAGTACTTC. This gives the protein CASSPEGRDYEQYF.

This clone was detected only a few times. The chain couples TRBV7-9 to TRBJ1-4; TRBD1 aligns across 8 bases. V was clipped by 4 bases and J by 3 bases; unmatched bases: 4. Germline lookup yields CDR1 SEHNR and CDR2 FQNEAQ (reference sequence). The CDR3 runs to 15 residues. CDR3 sequence: CASSWSTGANEKLFF. The CDR3 region has the DNA TGTGCCAGCAGCTGGTCGACAGGGGCTAATGAAAAACTGTTTTTT.

The chain combines TRBV24-1 with TRBJ2-3; D is perhaps TRBD2 (5 bases). The germline V and J ends were trimmed by 5 bases and 3 bases, with 8 bases remaining between them. The CDR3 loop spans 13 amino acids. Germline V gene sequence: CDR1 KGHDR, CDR2 SFDVKD. The DNA of the CDR3 is TGTGCCACCAGTGTCGGCGGGACAGATACGCAGTATTTT. Amino acids: CATSVGGTDTQYF.

This chain connects TRBV7-3 to TRBJ2-1; 10 positions match TRBD2. This CDR3 is built from 14 residues. The germline CDR1 and CDR2 sequences are SGHTA and FQGTGA. The ends lost 6 bases at V and 7 bases at J; junction bases unmatched: 6. CDR3 residues: CASRTAGGRNEQFF. CDR3 DNA: TGTGCCAGCAGGACAGCGGGGGGGCGGAATGAGCAGTTCTTC.

The rearrangement joins TRBV4-3 to TRBJ2-3; 8 positions agree with TRBD2. With 4 bases clipped from V and 5 bases from J, the junction kept 2 bases outside the gene matches. The germline V gene has CDR1 LGHNA and CDR2 YSLEER. CDR3 length: 13 residues. The chain's CDR3 is CASSPGGVDTQYF. The DNA for the CDR3 is TGCGCCAGCAGCCCCGGGGGGGTAGATACGCAGTATTTT.

This clone showed up just a few times. At one boundary the junction diverges from the germline segment, which might be a read error. V is TRBV5-6 and J is TRBJ1-4; D is uncertain. The length of the CDR3 is 19 residues. Germline values: CDR1 SGHDT, CDR2 YYEEEE. CDR3 in DNA: TGTGCCAGCAGACCCGGGAGGAACTTGGCTGGCAACTCTAAAGAAAAACTGTTTTTT. This gives the protein CASRPGRNLAGNSKEKLFF.

V is TRBV5-1 and J is TRBJ2-2; 8 bases align to TRBD1. The CDR3 covers 17 residues. The ends lost 0 bases at V and 5 bases at J; junction bases unmatched: 9. Germline V lookup: CDR1 SGHRS, CDR2 YFSETQ. This CDR3 is CASSLGPGQEQTGELFF. The CDR3 DNA follows: TGCGCCAGCAGCTTGGGTCCGGGACAGGAGCAAACCGGGGAGCTGTTTTTT.

This clone showed up just once. The gene calls are TRBV18 and TRBJ2-1, with 11 bases fitting TRBD2. The V and J ends lost 4 bases and 0 bases, in that order; junction bases with no gene match: 11. Germline V gene sequence: CDR1 KGHSH, CDR2 LQKENI. The CDR3 contains 19 residues. The CDR3 here is CASSLASGGQRSSYNEQFF. In DNA form, the CDR3 reads TGTGCCAGCTCACTCGCTAGCGGGGGGCAACGGAGCTCCTACAATGAGCAGTTCTTC.

This clone appeared a single time. The chain carries TRBV7-3 and TRBJ1-2; no firm D call. This CDR3 is 15 amino acids long. Germline V gene sequence: CDR1 SGHTA, CDR2 FQGTGA. V lost 5 bases and J 2 bases, leaving 15 bases between the germline ends. In DNA, the CDR3 is TGTGCCAGCAGCAAATCCGGAGCCTCAAACTATGGCTACACCTTC. It yields the protein CASSKSGASNYGYTF.

The chain links TRBV18 to TRBJ2-7; 12 nucleotides agree with TRBD1. The CDR3 length is 16 residues. Germline CDR1 reads KGHSH; CDR2 reads LQKENI. V dropped 0 bases and J dropped 4; count of bases not matched to a gene: 4. Here the CDR3 DNA reads TGTGCCAGCTCACCACCACCGGGACAGGGGGCTTACGAGCAGTACTTC. Protein sequence: CASSPPPGQGAYEQYF.

The chain couples TRBV6-6 to TRBJ1-5; D call uncertain. CDR1 MNHNY and CDR2 SVGAGI come from the germline V gene (reference sequence). Trimming stripped 2 bases from V and 4 bases from J, with 9 bases between. This CDR3 is built from 14 residues. The CDR3 DNA is TGTGCCAGCAGTTACCCCTCACGGAATCAGCCCCAGCATTTT. This sequence encodes CASSYPSRNQPQHF.

This chain connects TRBV24-1 to TRBJ2-2, with 13 nucleotides matching TRBD2. Germline CDR1 and CDR2: KGHDR and SFDVKD. The V segment lost 3 bases and the J segment 6 bases; nucleotides outside the gene matches: 6. The CDR3 is 17 residues long. CDR3 DNA sequence: TGTGCCACCAGTGATACTAGCGGGGGGGGGCCGCCCGGGGAGCTGTTTTTT. Translated, it gives CATSDTSGGGPPGELFF.

This clone came up a few times. J is TRBJ1-5 and V is TRBV19; 9 bases are a match to TRBD1. CDR1 and CDR2 from the germline V gene are LNHDA and SQIVND (reference sequence). The V gene end was trimmed by 4 bases and the J gene end by 2 bases; junction bases not matched to a gene: 6. The CDR3 contains 16 residues. The chain's CDR3 is CASSKRTGDGNQPQHF. CDR3 in DNA: TGTGCCAGTAGTAAACGGACAGGGGATGGCAATCAGCCCCAGCATTTT.

This clone showed up just a few times. The chain employs TRBV9 and TRBJ2-1; D gene unclear. This CDR3 is 14 amino acids long. The germline V gene has CDR1 SGDLS and CDR2 YYNGEE. V was clipped by 4 bases and J by 9 bases, with 17 bases between them. CDR3 bases: TGTGCCAGCAGCCCGCCACCCCTAGGTGGTGAGCAGTTCTTC. Translation: CASSPPPLGGEQFF.

The chain combines TRBV9 with TRBJ1-5; D unresolved. The germline V and J ends were trimmed by 0 bases and 0 bases, with 4 bases remaining between them. CDR1 is SGDLS, CDR2 YYNGEE, per germline. This CDR3 has 14 residues. CDR3 sequence: CASSVDYSNQPQHF. CDR3 bases: TGTGCCAGCAGCGTAGACTATAGCAATCAGCCCCAGCATTTT. The complete variable domain, with remaining parts taken from reference TRBV9 and TRBJ1-5, reads DSGVTQTPKHLITATGQRVTLRCSPRSGDLSVYWYQQSLDQGLQFLIQYYNGEERAKGNILERFSAQQFPDLHSELNLSSLELGDSALYFCASSVDYSNQPQHFGDGTRLSIL.

This clone was seen just once. This chain connects TRBV4-2 to TRBJ1-1, with 7 bases fitting TRBD1. J gave up 7 bases and V 2 bases, and 10 bases lay outside the gene matches. This CDR3 has 15 amino acids. Germline V lookup: CDR1 LGHNA, CDR2 YNFKEQ. CDR3 DNA: TGTGCCAGCAGCCAAACTTTGACAGGGATGAATGAAGCTTTCTTT. It yields the protein CASSQTLTGMNEAFF.

For the CDR3, the DNA is TGTGCCAGCAGTTCGACAGGGGCAACCCTCACCGGGGAGCTGTTTTTT. Translation gives CASSSTGATLTGELFF. The V call is TRBV28, the J call TRBJ2-2, with 8 nucleotides matching TRBD1. The trim removed 4 bases at V and 4 bases at J, leaving 8 bases unmatched. The CDR3 contains 16 residues. Germline V gene sequence: CDR1 MDHEN, CDR2 SYDVKM.

V is TRBV15 and J is TRBJ2-5, with D perhaps matching TRBD1 (6 bases). Germline loops: CDR1 LNHNV, CDR2 YYDKDF (reference sequence). Deletions cut 1 base from V and 1 base from J, with 16 bases between. The CDR3 is 17 residues long. CDR3 loop: CATSRAPGQKFQETQYF. DNA for the CDR3: TGTGCCACCAGCAGAGCCCCAGGACAGAAGTTCCAAGAGACCCAGTACTTC.

V and J are TRBV7-3 and TRBJ1-1; 7 bases fit TRBD1. The CDR3 has 15 residues. The J segment lost 0 bases and the V segment lost 0 bases, leaving 1 base of the junction unmatched. CDR1 is SGHTA, CDR2 FQGTGA, per germline. Written as DNA, the CDR3 is TGTGCCAGCAGCTTAACGACAGGGTTGAACACTGAAGCTTTCTTT. It translates to CASSLTTGLNTEAFF.

This clone was found once. The rearrangement uses TRBV11-3 and TRBJ2-1, with D perhaps TRBD2 (7 bases). The V end was cut by 5 bases, the J end by 5 bases, with 22 bases between. The CDR3 runs to 17 residues. Germline V gene data show CDR1 as SGHNT and CDR2 as YENEEA. In DNA, the CDR3 is TGTGCCAGCAGCATATTAGGGGGGGCGGTTAGGGACAATGAGCAGTTCTTC. Protein product: CASSILGGAVRDNEQFF.

J is TRBJ1-1 and V is TRBV2, with 8 bases matching TRBD1. After removal of 8 bases from V and 6 bases from J, the junction contained 11 bases not matched to a gene. The CDR3 contains 14 residues. The V gene's germline CDR1 is SNHLY and CDR2 FYNNEI. CDR3 in DNA: TGTGCCAGCCGAAGACAGGGGCGGAGGCCTGAAGCTTTCTTT. This encodes CASRRQGRRPEAFF.

The chain has TRBV24-1 and TRBJ1-5; perhaps TRBD1 as D (5 bases). V lost 4 bases, J lost 6 bases, and 9 bases lay in between. Germline V gene lookup returns CDR1 KGHDR and CDR2 SFDVKD. The CDR3 length is 13 residues. CDR3 bases: TGTGCCACCAGTGAACAGGACGGTCAGCCCCAGCATTTT. This translates into CATSEQDGQPQHF.